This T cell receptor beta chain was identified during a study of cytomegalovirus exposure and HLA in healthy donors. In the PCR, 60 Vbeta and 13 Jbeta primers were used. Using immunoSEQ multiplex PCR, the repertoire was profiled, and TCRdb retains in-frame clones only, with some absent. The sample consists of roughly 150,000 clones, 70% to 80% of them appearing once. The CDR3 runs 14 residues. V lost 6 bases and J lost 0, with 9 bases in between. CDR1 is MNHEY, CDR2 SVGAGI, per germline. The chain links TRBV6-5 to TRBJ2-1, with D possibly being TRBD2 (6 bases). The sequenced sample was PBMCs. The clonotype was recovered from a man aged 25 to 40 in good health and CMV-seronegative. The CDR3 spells CASSLAPSYNEQFF. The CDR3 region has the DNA TGTGCCAGCAGCCTAGCGCCCTCCTACAATGAGCAGTTCTTC.